This T cell receptor (beta chain) was sequenced for a study of molecular identifiers for immune sequencing clone quantification. Study context: In replicates, RNA taken from approximately 20,000 or 100,000 naive CD8 cells was divided five ways, and four portions underwent sequencing. General study findings and limits: Clones above 20 RNA copies contained over 97% of effector molecules but under 1% of naive ones.

The CDR3 has 15 residues. V was trimmed by 0 bases and J by 5 bases, leaving 16 bases between them. Germline V CDR1 and CDR2: SQVTM, ANQGSEA. MiXCR, applied by TCRdb to the PCR reads, yields one record per CDR3 protein. The repertoire includes approximately 670,000 distinct CDR3 sequences, just under 20% of them detected once, and around 0.86% sits in the top ten. About this clonotype: The antigen remains unidentified.

The chain joins TRBV29-1 to TRBJ2-5; the D is unclear. Sequences were obtained from naive CD8+ T cells from blood, with Jurkat cell RNA spiked in. Stated subset: FACS-sorted CD8+CD4-CCR7+CD45RA+ naive T cells. This receptor was obtained from a human donor in good health. Some libraries in this study had Jurkat cell RNA spiked in. The CDR3 coding sequence is TGCAGCGTTGAAGATCGATTGCAGACTGGGGAGACCCAGTACTTC. It specifies CSVEDRLQTGETQYF.